These 18 T cell receptor beta chains were sequenced from one sample in a study of cytomegalovirus exposure and HLA in healthy donors. A multiplex PCR was run with 60 Vbeta primers and 13 Jbeta primers. The protocol was immunoSEQ multiplex PCR, while the TCRdb copy is restricted to in-frame clones and leaves out a portion. This table has some 110,000 clones, roughly 82% appearing once. Material: PBMCs. All receptors derive from a man aged 45-60 years in good health and CMV-seronegative.

The rearrangement joins TRBV5-4 to TRBJ2-5; no definite D call. This CDR3 is built from 13 residues. Trimming shortened V by 4 bases and J by 4 bases, and 11 bases separated the two germline ends. Germline CDR1 and CDR2: SGHNT and YYREEE (reference sequence). CDR3 amino acids: CASSPSPLETQYF. CDR3 coding DNA: TGTGCCAGCAGCCCTAGTCCCTTAGAGACCCAGTACTTC.

A remark on this clone: Other DNA sequences of this sample code for an identical CDR3. The J gene is TRBJ1-4, the V gene TRBV19, with 9 bases fitting TRBD1. Losses at the gene ends were 5 bases for V and 8 bases for J; bases not matched to a gene: 9. Germline V lookup: CDR1 LNHDA, CDR2 SQIVND (reference sequence). This CDR3 comprises 15 residues. CDR3 sequence reads: CASSPPGQGREKLFF. CDR3 sequence (DNA): TGTGCCAGTAGTCCGCCGGGACAGGGAAGGGAAAAACTGTTTTTT.

J is TRBJ2-1 and V is TRBV4-1; 10 bases match TRBD2. Losses at the gene ends were 0 bases for V and 12 bases for J; bases not matched to a gene: 11. The germline V gene has CDR1 MGHRA and CDR2 YSYEKL. The CDR3 contains 16 residues. Written as DNA, the CDR3 is TGCGCCAGCAGCCAAGAGCCTAGCGGGGGCCGAGTCGGGCAGTTCTTC. Translating it yields CASSQEPSGGRVGQFF.

J is TRBJ1-1 and V is TRBV19; D possibly corresponds to TRBD1 (6 bases). Trimming cost V 7 bases and J 10 bases, with 25 bases left between them. Germline V gene data show CDR1 as LNHDA and CDR2 as SQIVND (reference sequence). There are 15 residues in the CDR3. The CDR3 nucleotides read TGTGCCAGTACCCTAGCCCCTGACAGGTACGGCGCAGCTTTCTTT. It codes for CASTLAPDRYGAAFF.

The rearrangement joins TRBV11-2 to TRBJ2-5; no firm D call. Germline CDR1 SGHAT, CDR2 FQNNGV. This CDR3 comprises 12 residues. V was trimmed by 5 bases and J by 4 bases, leaving 8 bases between them. CDR3 amino acids: CASSLRGETQYF. CDR3 in DNA: TGTGCCAGCAGCCTCAGAGGAGAGACCCAGTACTTC.

In this sample, this clone turned up a few times. This chain connects TRBV4-3 to TRBJ1-1; 8 bases are a match to TRBD1. This CDR3 has 14 amino acids. Looked up from germline, CDR1 is LGHNA and CDR2 is YSLEER. With V trimmed by 1 base and J by 5 bases, 3 bases remained unmatched. In DNA, the CDR3 is TGCGCCAGCAGCCAAGGACAGGGGACAACTGAAGCTTTCTTT. It translates to CASSQGQGTTEAFF.

As regards this clone: The same CDR3 also results from other DNA sequences found in this sample. The chain has TRBV29-1 and TRBJ2-5, with D possibly matching TRBD2 (6 bases). The J call may be wrong; the DNA end is better matched by TRBJ2-7. The CDR3 has 15 amino acids. The germline gives CDR1 SQVTM, CDR2 ANQGSEA. The CDR3 spells CSVEEGGRGGYEQYF. The CDR3 nucleotides are TGCAGCGTTGAAGAAGGCGGTAGGGGAGGCTACGAGCAGTACTTC.

V is TRBV10-2 and J is TRBJ2-5; 10 nucleotides agree with TRBD2. After removal of 3 bases from V and 5 bases from J, the junction contained 6 bases not matched to a gene. Germline V gene data show CDR1 as WSHSY and CDR2 as SAAADI. The CDR3 totals 15 residues. CDR3 nucleotides: TGCGCCAGCAGTGATGGAGCGGGGGGGCGGGAGACCCAGTACTTC. Translated, it gives CASSDGAGGRETQYF.

The genes are TRBV2 and TRBJ2-2; 7 bases align to TRBD2. Germline V lookup: CDR1 SNHLY, CDR2 FYNNEI. CDR3 length: 13 residues. Trimming at V came to 5 bases and at J to 8 bases, leaving 5 bases not matched to a gene. The CDR3 bases are TGTGCCAGCAGTCTAGCGGTAGCAGGGGAGCTGTTTTTT. Protein: CASSLAVAGELFF.

This chain uses TRBV6-5 with TRBJ2-5; TRBD2 might be the D (5 bases). CDR1 MNHEY and CDR2 SVGAGI come from the germline V gene. The CDR3 runs 14 residues. V lost 6 bases and J 2 bases, leaving 13 bases between the germline ends. In nucleotides, the CDR3 is TGTGCCAGCAGCCTACGGACTGCACAAGAGACCCAGTACTTC. It is translated as CASSLRTAQETQYF.

Here the CDR3 reads CSVGAGRINYEQYF. DNA of the CDR3: TGCAGCGTTGGAGCAGGGAGGATCAACTACGAGCAGTACTTC. This chain joins TRBV29-1 and TRBJ2-7; D perhaps matches TRBD2 (6 bases). V lost 4 bases and J lost 3, with 16 bases in between. CDR1 SQVTM and CDR2 ANQGSEA come from the germline V gene. The CDR3 extends over 14 amino acids.

The chain has TRBV6-5 and TRBJ2-7; 10 bases align to TRBD2. The CDR3 spans 15 residues. V was pared by 6 bases and J by 3 bases, with 8 bases of the junction left unmatched. Germline assignment: CDR1 MNHEY and CDR2 SVGAGI. For the CDR3, the DNA is TGTGCCAGCAGCCCCCGCACTAGCGGGGACTACGAGCAGTACTTC. Encoded protein: CASSPRTSGDYEQYF.

This clone was observed a handful of times. The CDR3 loop reads CAWTPQGFNQPQHF. CDR3 coding DNA: TGTGCCTGGACTCCCCAGGGGTTCAATCAGCCCCAGCATTTT. The chain combines TRBV30 with TRBJ1-5; possibly TRBD1 for D (6 bases). The germline V gene has CDR1 GTSNPN and CDR2 SVGIG (reference sequence). This CDR3 comprises 14 residues. Trimming cost V 4 bases and J 3 bases, with 13 bases left between them.

This chain uses TRBV30 with TRBJ2-5; the D is unclear. This CDR3 is 11 amino acids long. The germline V and J ends were trimmed by 2 bases and 3 bases, with 4 bases remaining between them. CDR1 is GTSNPN and CDR2 is SVGIG in the germline V gene (reference sequence). As DNA, the CDR3 is TGTGCCTGGAGTCTCGAAGAGACCCAGTACTTC. It translates to CAWSLEETQYF.

The chain combines TRBV7-9 with TRBJ2-7; D uncertain. The CDR3 extends over 14 amino acids. The germline V gene has CDR1 SEHNR and CDR2 FQNEAQ (reference sequence). Trimming took 5 bases from V and 3 from J, leaving 14 bases between them. The CDR3 DNA follows: TGTGCCAGCAGCCTGAGGATTCAGAGCTACGAGCAGTACGTC. Protein sequence: CASSLRIQSYEQYV.

V usage is TRBV6-1 and J usage is TRBJ2-3; 8 bases fit TRBD2. Trimming took 6 bases from V and 2 from J; bases not matched to a gene: 4. Germline-derived CDR1 and CDR2 are MNHNS and SASEGT. The CDR3 covers 14 residues. The chain's CDR3 is CASRTSAYTDTQYF. The CDR3 coding sequence is TGTGCCAGCAGGACTAGCGCATACACAGATACGCAGTATTTT.

This chain links TRBV5-4 with TRBJ1-1, with D perhaps TRBD1 (6 bases). Trimming stripped 4 bases from V and 5 bases from J, with 12 bases between. This CDR3 has 13 residues. Germline CDR1 is SGHNT and CDR2 is YYREEE (reference sequence). The CDR3 DNA sequence: TGTGCCAGCAGCGTGGACAGCGGTACTGAAGCTTTCTTT. This gives the protein CASSVDSGTEAFF.

The V and J genes are TRBV30 and TRBJ1-4; the D is unclear. Germline assignment: CDR1 GTSNPN and CDR2 SVGIG (reference sequence). This CDR3 is built from 12 residues. Trimming removed 0 bases from V and 8 bases from J, with 7 bases in between. CDR3 region: CAWSVPGEKLFF. The CDR3, as DNA: TGTGCCTGGAGTGTACCGGGAGAAAAACTGTTTTTT. Based on the CDR3 plus reference TRBV30 and TRBJ1-4, the full variable domain is SQTIHQWPATLVQPVGSPLSLECTVEGTSNPNLYWYRQAAGRGLQLLFYSVGIGQISSEVPQNLSASRPQDRQFILSSKKLLLSDSGFYLCAWSVPGEKLFFGSGTQLSVL.